This T cell receptor (beta chain) is drawn from a study of blood T cell repertoires in COVID-19. Study in general: From the United States, Italy and Spain came samples of acute and convalescent COVID-19.

V lost 4 bases, J lost 6 bases, and 18 bases lay in between. Per germline, CDR1 LGHDT and CDR2 YNNKEL (reference sequence). This CDR3 comprises 15 residues. The protocol was immunoSEQ multiplex PCR, while the TCRdb copy is restricted to in-frame clones and leaves out a portion. The top ten clones hold around 15% of a sample with approximately 230,000 clones, around 88% of them seen once. Participant-reported clinical history was the basis for cohort assignment. This clone appeared a single time. Sequenced material: PBMCs or T cells enriched from blood (not recorded which). The chain carries TRBV3-1 (or the pseudogene TRBV3-2) and TRBJ2-5, with a tentative D call TRBD2 (5 bases). The origin of this receptor is a woman aged 50 to 60 with acute COVID-19. In DNA, the CDR3 is TGTGCCAGCAGCCCCTCACTAGGAGTGCTGCAGACCCAGTACTTC. Translation: CASSPSLGVLQTQYF.